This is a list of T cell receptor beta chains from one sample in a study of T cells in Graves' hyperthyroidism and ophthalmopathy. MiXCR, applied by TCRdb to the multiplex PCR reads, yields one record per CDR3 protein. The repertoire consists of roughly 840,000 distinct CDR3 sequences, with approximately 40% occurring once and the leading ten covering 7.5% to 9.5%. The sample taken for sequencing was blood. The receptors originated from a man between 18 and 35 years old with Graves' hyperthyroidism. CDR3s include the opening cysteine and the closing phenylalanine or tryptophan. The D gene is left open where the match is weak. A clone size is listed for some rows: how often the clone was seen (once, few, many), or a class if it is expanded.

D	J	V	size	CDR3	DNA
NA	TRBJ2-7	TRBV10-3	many	CATQFAGGLAWQYF	TGTGCCACGCAATTCGCGGGTGGGCTTGCGTGGCAGTACTTC
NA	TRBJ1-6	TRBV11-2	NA	CASSTKPTGRNSPLHF	TGTGCCAGCAGCACTAAACCGACAGGTCGGAATTCACCCCTCCACTTT
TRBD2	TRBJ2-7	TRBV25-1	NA	CASSQSSGSTYNEQYF	TGTGCCAGCTCACAATCTAGCGGGAGCACCTACAATGAGCAGTACTTC
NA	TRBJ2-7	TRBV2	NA	CASTRETDTEQYF	TGTGCCAGCACCAGGGAGACGGACACCGAGCAGTACTTC
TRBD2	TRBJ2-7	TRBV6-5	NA	CASTRAGGSYEQYF	TGTGCCAGCACCCGAGCGGGAGGGTCCTACGAGCAGTACTTC
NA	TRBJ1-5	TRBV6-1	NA	CASTWDRRNQPQHF	TGTGCCAGCACCTGGGACCGACGGAATCAGCCCCAGCATTTT
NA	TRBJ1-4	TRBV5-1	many	CASSLAGREDEKLFF	TGCGCCAGCAGCTTGGCCGGCAGGGAGGACGAAAAACTGTTTTTT
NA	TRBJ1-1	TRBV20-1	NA	CSARDSMNTQAFF	TGCAGTGCTAGGGATTCCATGAACACTCAAGCTTTCTTT
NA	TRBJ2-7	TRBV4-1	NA	CASSPGMRYEQYF	TGCGCCAGCAGCCCAGGAATGCGCTACGAGCAGTACTTC
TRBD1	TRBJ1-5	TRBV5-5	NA	CASSRTGADYQPQHF	TGTGCCAGCAGCCGGACAGGGGCGGACTATCAGCCCCAGCATTTT
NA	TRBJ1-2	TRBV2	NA	CASRTVNSYGYTF	TGTGCCAGCAGGACAGTGAACTCCTATGGCTACACCTTC
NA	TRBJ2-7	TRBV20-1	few	CSARQGTTLAYEQYF	TGCAGTGCTAGACAGGGGACAACCCTCGCTTACGAGCAGTACTTC
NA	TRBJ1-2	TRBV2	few	CASSAGAKGYTF	TGTGCCAGCAGTGCAGGGGCTAAAGGCTACACCTTC
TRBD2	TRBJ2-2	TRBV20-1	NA	CSARSLAGSTGELFF	TGCAGTGCCAGGTCCCTAGCGGGATCCACCGGGGAGCTGTTTTTT
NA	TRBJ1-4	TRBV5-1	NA	CASSLGPTGTGATNEKLFF	TGCGCCAGCAGCTTGGGGCCGACAGGAACTGGAGCCACTAATGAAAAACTGTTTTTT
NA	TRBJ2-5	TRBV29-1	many	CSRPSSAGETQYF	TGCAGCAGACCTTCGTCAGCCGGAGAGACCCAGTACTTC
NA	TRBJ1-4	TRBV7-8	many	CASSFYGEEKLFF	TGTGCCAGCAGCTTCTACGGAGAAGAAAAACTGTTTTTT
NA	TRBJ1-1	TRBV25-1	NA	CATLRTEAFF	TGTGCCACCCTTCGCACTGAAGCTTTCTTT
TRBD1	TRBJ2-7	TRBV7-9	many	CASSSDHRGEQYF	TGTGCCAGCAGCTCCGATCACAGGGGCGAGCAGTACTTC
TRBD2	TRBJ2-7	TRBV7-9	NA	CASSPGTAGASTGQYF	TGTGCCAGCAGCCCCGGTACAGCGGGAGCCTCTACGGGGCAGTACTTC
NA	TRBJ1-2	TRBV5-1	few	CASSLGPGLNYGYTF	TGCGCCAGCAGCTTGGGACCCGGTCTAAACTATGGCTACACCTTC
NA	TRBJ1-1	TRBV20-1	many	CSARWGAGATEAFF	TGCAGTGCTAGATGGGGTGCGGGGGCCACTGAAGCTTTCTTT
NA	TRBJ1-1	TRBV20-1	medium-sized	CSATAGMNTEAFF	TGCAGTGCTACCGCGGGTATGAACACTGAAGCTTTCTTT
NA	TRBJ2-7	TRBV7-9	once	CASSYQGSYEQHF	TGTGCCAGCAGCTACCAAGGCTCCTACGAGCAGCACTTC